The sequence of this T cell receptor beta chain was determined in a study of CD8+ T cells in alopecia areata. Study outcomes and limitations: Sharing of TCR sequences between patients (possibly for HLA-related reasons) was less clear than in mice. Lesional scalp exceeded normal scalp in clonality, especially in alopecia totalis/universalis.

This clone occurred a few times. The antigen is not known. The researchers isolated CD4+ and CD8+ T cells from PBMCs by sorting. Per the germline V gene, CDR1 is SEHNR and CDR2 is FQNEAQ (reference sequence). Trimming removed 5 bases at V and 8 bases at J, with 9 bases between. This CDR3 is 11 amino acids long. Once RNA had been extracted, it was reverse transcribed into cDNA to act as the sequencing template. Clones were read by immunoSEQ multiplex PCR, and TCRdb kept only the in-frame ones, dropping some. The table records roughly 120,000 clones, 55% to 70% of them present only once. Sequencing was performed on CD4+ T cells sorted from blood. The rearrangement uses TRBV7-9 and TRBJ1-1, with D tentatively TRBD1 (5 bases). This receptor was identified in a human donor in good health. The CDR3 region is CASSRDLEAFF. Here the CDR3 DNA reads TGTGCCAGCAGCCGGGACTTGGAAGCTTTCTTT.